This T cell receptor beta chain was obtained from a study of blood T cell repertoires in COVID-19. Background on the study: Acute and convalescent COVID-19 specimens originated in the United States, Italy and Spain. Nucleic acid was either cDNA or gDNA, and it came from T cells, B-cell-depleted T cells, or PBMCs.

The CDR3 numbers 13 amino acids, ends counted. Germline V gene data show CDR1 as MNHEY and CDR2 as SVGAGI. In regard to this clone: The CDR3 does not close with the conserved phenylalanine or tryptophan, likely indicating a read error. The DNA is left out, because the CDR3 cannot be placed on it with certainty; the CDR3 is given as TCRdb lists it.

Study processing details: Amplification from reference gene primers served as the basis for estimated nucleated cell counts. Assay used: immunoSEQ multiplex PCR; TCRdb lists only in-frame clones, some missing. V and J calls and clone size are those listed in that table; D and trimming were worked out from the DNA. The sample contains 110,000 or so clones, 80% to 90% of which appear only once. The sequence came from a man in his 70s who had recovered from COVID-19. Sequencing was performed on peripheral blood. V is TRBV6-5 and J is TRBJ1-1; TRBD1, as called in the table, went unchecked against the DNA. CDR3 sequence reads: CASSFFPRQGEVL.